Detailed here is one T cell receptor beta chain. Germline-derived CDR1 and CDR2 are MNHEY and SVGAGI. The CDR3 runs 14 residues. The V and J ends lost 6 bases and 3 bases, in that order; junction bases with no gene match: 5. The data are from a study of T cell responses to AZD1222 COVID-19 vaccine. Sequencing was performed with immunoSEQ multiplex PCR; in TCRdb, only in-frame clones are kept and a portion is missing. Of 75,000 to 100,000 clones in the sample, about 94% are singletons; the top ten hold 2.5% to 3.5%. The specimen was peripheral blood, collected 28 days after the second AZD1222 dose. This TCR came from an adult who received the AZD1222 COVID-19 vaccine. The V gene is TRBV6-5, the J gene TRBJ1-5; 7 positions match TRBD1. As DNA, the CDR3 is TGTGCCAGCAGACCCGACAGGGACAATCAGCCCCAGCATTTT. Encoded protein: CASRPDRDNQPQHF.